Listed below are T cell receptor beta chains from one sample, sequenced in a study of T cell changes during pregnancy in multiple sclerosis. Sequencing used immunoSEQ multiplex PCR; TCRdb keeps in-frame clones, though not all of them. In the table there are 55,000 or so clones, approximately 90% of which are singletons. The source was CD4+ T cells from peripheral blood mononuclear cells, collected in the first trimester of pregnancy. Receptors were obtained from a female donor with multiple sclerosis, enrolled in a pregnancy study. Both conserved end residues are part of each CDR3. The D gene is left open where the match is weak. Clone size, where shown, is once, few, many, or a class for clones that have expanded.

clone size	D gene	V gene	J gene	CDR3 DNA	CDR3 protein
few	.	TRBV6-1	TRBJ1-2	TGTGCCAGCAGACGGGACATAAGCTTACCCGGCTACACCTTC	CASRRDISLPGYTF
.	TRBD1	TRBV5-4	TRBJ1-4	TGTGCCAGCAGCTTGGATTCCGGGACAGGGGCAATAGGGAAACTGTTTTTT	CASSLDSGTGAIGKLFF
.	.	TRBV12-5	TRBJ1-2	TGTGCTAGTGGTACTTACAGGGACCAAGGCTACACCTTC	CASGTYRDQGYTF
.	TRBD2	TRBV4-2	TRBJ2-2	TGTGCCAGCAGCCAAGATCGGGGGGAGTTCACCGGGGAGCTGTTTTTT	CASSQDRGEFTGELFF
.	.	TRBV27	TRBJ1-6	TGTGCCAGCAGTTTTACGGGGGGCAATTCACCCCTCCACTTT	CASSFTGGNSPLHF
few	.	TRBV9	TRBJ1-4	TGTGCCAGCAGCGTAAGGGGAATGGGGAATGAAAAACTGTTTTTT	CASSVRGMGNEKLFF
.	.	TRBV18	TRBJ2-3	TGTGCCAGCTCACCCCGGGGTAGCGGATACACAGATACGCAGTATTTT	CASSPRGSGYTDTQYF
.	TRBD1	TRBV30	TRBJ2-2	TGTGCCTGGAGGTCCAGGGGGCGCCTGGGCACCGGGGAGCTGTTTTTT	CAWRSRGRLGTGELFF
.	TRBD2	TRBV9	TRBJ2-1	TGTGCCAGCAGCCCCCTCCAGCGGGGTTACAATGAGCAGTTCTTC	CASSPLQRGYNEQFF
.	.	TRBV21-1	TRBJ1-5	TGTGCCAGCAGCAAAGCGCTTAGGGGGACAGGGGCAAAGCATTTT	CASSKALRGTGAKHF
.	.	TRBV18	TRBJ1-2	TGTGCCAGCTCACCAGACCCAGGGGCCTCTGGGGGCTACACCTTC	CASSPDPGASGGYTF
.	TRBD1	TRBV29-1	TRBJ2-3	TGCAGCGTGACAGGGCTTGATACGCAGTATTTT	CSVTGLDTQYF
once	TRBD2	TRBV5-1	TRBJ2-7	TGCGCCAGCAGCCCTGGACTAGCGTCCTACGAGCAGTACTTC	CASSPGLASYEQYF
.	TRBD2	TRBV23-1	TRBJ2-5	TGCGCCAGCAGTCGGCCCGGACTAGCGGGAGTCCAAGAGACCCAGTACTTC	CASSRPGLAGVQETQYF
.	TRBD2	TRBV7-9	TRBJ2-7	TGTGCCAGCAGCTTGTGGACTAGCGGGAATCGTGGAGAGCAGTACTTC	CASSLWTSGNRGEQYF
.	.	TRBV5-1	TRBJ1-5	TGCGCCAGCAGCTTGGACAGCCGACAGCCCCAGCATTTT	CASSLDSRQPQHF
.	.	TRBV7-9	TRBJ2-1	TGTGCCAGCAGCTTAGTTGGCGGATCAACCCACAATGAGCAGTTCTTC	CASSLVGGSTHNEQFF